Listed here are 4 T cell receptor beta chains from one sample, sequenced in a study of human T cells and chemical hapten exposure. TCRdb independently ran MiXCR on the RACE reads; one entry per CDR3 protein. Among about 380,000 distinct CDR3 sequences listed, roughly 6% were seen once. Indicated time point: patch test 2, 6 weeks after DPC sensitization. The treatment was: therapeutic diphenylcyclopropenone sensitization with weekly scalp DPC. Source: whole blood, taken in connection with sensitization to the hapten diphenylcyclopropenone (DPC). The source of these receptors is a woman aged 18-29 years with alopecia areata. Some clones in this sample may be carry-over from other donors' samples.

The CDR3 here is CASSPFRDGPLNEKLFF. The CDR3 nucleotides are TGTGCCAGCAGTCCCTTTAGGGATGGGCCCCTCAATGAAAAACTGTTTTTT. The V gene is TRBV6-6, the J gene TRBJ1-4; D is undetermined. Trimming cost V 5 bases and J 5 bases, with 21 bases left between them. This CDR3 region has 17 residues. The germline V gene encodes CDR1 MNHNY and CDR2 SVGAGI (reference sequence).

The chain combines TRBV7-9 with TRBJ2-1, with 9 bases lining up with TRBD1. CDR3 length: 18 amino acids. Germline V CDR1 and CDR2: SEHNR, FQNEAQ (reference sequence). V dropped 4 bases and J dropped 1; count of bases not matched to a gene: 11. CDR3 bases: TGTGCCAGCAGCTCCGTTAACAGGGGGCGTAGGTCCTACAATGAGCAGTTCTTC. Translating it yields CASSSVNRGRRSYNEQFF.

The rearrangement uses TRBV2 and TRBJ2-5, with 7 bases lining up with TRBD1. The trim removed 7 bases at V and 7 bases at J, leaving 12 bases unmatched. Germline CDR1 SNHLY, CDR2 FYNNEI. This CDR3 has 14 amino acids. DNA for the CDR3: TGTGCCAGCACGAACCAGGGACAGCGGAGGACCCAGTACTTC. Encoded protein: CASTNQGQRRTQYF.

This chain links TRBV28 with TRBJ1-5; 7 bases agree with TRBD1. CDR1 is MDHEN, CDR2 SYDVKM, per germline. The trim removed 5 bases at V and 6 bases at J, leaving 7 bases unmatched. CDR3 length: 14 residues. CDR3 in DNA: TGTGCCAGCAGTCTACCAAACAGGGGTCAGCCCCAGCATTTT. Translated, it gives CASSLPNRGQPQHF.